This is a list of T cell receptor beta chains from one sample in a study of response to subunit inactivated influenza vaccine. Each CDR3 protein gets one entry after TCRdb re-called the RT-PCR reads with MiXCR. The sample comprises 630,000 or so distinct CDR3 sequences, 15% to 18% of which are singletons, and around 10% rests with the top ten. This specimen consisted of PBMCs from blood, obtained roughly 13 days after vaccination. The receptors were sampled from a man aged 45 to 65 who received an inactivated influenza vaccine. CDR3s include the opening cysteine and the closing phenylalanine or tryptophan. D genes are given only for firm matches. Expanded clones get a size class; other rows say once, few or many, or leave the size out.

>NA|TRBV14|NA|TRBJ2-3
TGTGCCAGCAGCCAAGGTCCCCAGGGCGGCACAGATACGCAGTATTTT
CASSQGPQGGTDTQYF
>NA|TRBV28|NA|TRBJ1-6
TGTGCCAGCAGTTTAGGACACCAAACGACCCTCCACTTT
CASSLGHQTTLHF
>few|TRBV12-3/TRBV12-4|NA|TRBJ1-2
TGTGCCAGCAGTTTAGTCCGGGTCCCAATACTGCATGGCTACACCTTC
CASSLVRVPILHGYTF
>NA|TRBV4-3|NA|TRBJ1-1
TGCGCCAGCAGCCTAGGTTTTCACGGGACCGCTTTAGATTACACTGAAGCTTTCTTT
CASSLGFHGTALDYTEAFF
>NA|TRBV6-2/TRBV6-3|TRBD1|TRBJ1-2
TGTGCCAGCAGCCCTGCCGGGACAGCCTATGGCTACACCTTC
CASSPAGTAYGYTF
>few|TRBV24-1|NA|TRBJ1-5
TGTGCGACCCGGAATCAGCCCCAGCATTTT
CATRNQPQHF
>few|TRBV7-7|NA|TRBJ2-5
TGTGCTAGCAGCTTAAGTGACCCGGGGTTGGCTGAGACCCAGTACTTC
CASSLSDPGLAETQYF
>NA|TRBV4-2|TRBD2|TRBJ2-7
TGTGCCAGCAGCCAAGATCCACTAGCGGGGGCCCTATCCTACGAGCAGTACTTC
CASSQDPLAGALSYEQYF
>NA|TRBV4-2|TRBD1|TRBJ1-6
TGTGCCAGCAGCCCACAGGGGGGGGCTTCCTATAATTCACCCCTCCACTTT
CASSPQGGASYNSPLHF
>NA|TRBV20-1|NA|TRBJ1-1
TGCAGTGCTAGAGATCGGCTAGAAGCTTTCTTT
CSARDRLEAFF
>few|TRBV5-1|NA|TRBJ1-2
TGCGCCAGCAGCTTGGACACTAGCATCCTCTATGGCTACACCTTC
CASSLDTSILYGYTF
>NA|TRBV11-2|NA|TRBJ2-7
TGTGCCAGCAGCTCCCAGGACAAACCCTACGAGCAGTACTTC
CASSSQDKPYEQYF
>few|TRBV6-1|NA|TRBJ1-2
TGTGCCAGCAGTGAAGCGGGTCGGGGCTACACCTTC
CASSEAGRGYTF
>NA|TRBV10-3|TRBD1|TRBJ1-1
TGTGCCATCAGTGAGTTAGGACCGGGACAGACGAACACTGAAGCTTTCTTT
CAISELGPGQTNTEAFF
>few|TRBV10-2|NA|TRBJ2-7
TGCGCCAGCAGTGAGAGGCAGGTTTACGAGCAGTACTTC
CASSERQVYEQYF
>NA|TRBV7-7|TRBD2|TRBJ2-1
TGTGCCAGCAGCTCGGGACTAGCGGGCGAGGGTTATGAGCAGTTCTTC
CASSSGLAGEGYEQFF
>many|TRBV12-3/TRBV12-4|NA|TRBJ2-7
TGTGCCAGCAGTGGGGAGTCCTACGAGCAGTACTTC
CASSGESYEQYF
>many|TRBV10-3|NA|TRBJ1-6
TGTGCCATCGGTCGCAGGTTAGGCTCCGATTCACCCCTCCACTTT
CAIGRRLGSDSPLHF
>NA|TRBV9|TRBD2|TRBJ2-3
TGTGCCAGCACTAGCGGGACCACAGATACGCAGTATTTT
CASTSGTTDTQYF
>many|TRBV6-2/TRBV6-3|TRBD1|TRBJ1-5
TGTGCCAGCAGCCCACCGACAGGGGAGGGAAGCAATCAGCCCCAGCATTTT
CASSPPTGEGSNQPQHF
>few|TRBV20-1|TRBD2|TRBJ2-1
TGCAGTGCCCAGCGAGCGGGAGGTAACAATGAGCAGTTCTTC
CSAQRAGGNNEQFF
>many|TRBV20-1|TRBD2|TRBJ2-3
TGCAGTGCTGTAGCGGGGAGGACAGATACGCAGTATTTT
CSAVAGRTDTQYF
>few|TRBV27|NA|TRBJ2-1
TGTGCCAGCAGTCTCTCCCCGGGACGATCGGGGCGGGAGCAGTTCTTC
CASSLSPGRSGREQFF
>NA|TRBV18|NA|TRBJ2-7
TGTGCCAGCTCACCCCCGACCGATCACGGGCAGTACTTC
CASSPPTDHGQYF
>many|TRBV19|NA|TRBJ1-2
TGTGCCAGTAGTCACCGTTTTGGACAGCACTATGGCTACACCTTC
CASSHRFGQHYGYTF
>few|TRBV4-1|NA|TRBJ1-6
TGCGCCAGCAGCCAAGGTTTATCGGGGGGGTCACCCCTCCACTTT
CASSQGLSGGSPLHF
>few|TRBV9|NA|TRBJ2-7
TGTGCCAGCAGCGTAGACGTGGCCGTCGGCGAGCAGTACTTC
CASSVDVAVGEQYF
>few|TRBV5-1|TRBD1|TRBJ2-1
TGCGCCAGCAGCTCAACAGGGGGCGCGATCAATGAGCAGTTCTTC
CASSSTGGAINEQFF
>few|TRBV7-3|NA|TRBJ2-1
TGTGCCAGCAGCTCAGAGGGTGGTACCTACAATGAGCAGTTCTTC
CASSSEGGTYNEQFF
>NA|TRBV29-1|NA|TRBJ1-5
TGCAGCGTTGCGACAGCGGCAGATCAGCCCCAGCATTTT
CSVATAADQPQHF
>NA|TRBV19|NA|TRBJ1-5
TGTGCCAGTAGTATGGGGAGGGCAAATCAGCCCCAGCATTTT
CASSMGRANQPQHF
>few|TRBV7-2|NA|TRBJ2-7
TGTGCCAGCAGCTTAGGTCTAGGCCGGTCCTACGAGCAGTACTTC
CASSLGLGRSYEQYF
>few|TRBV6-5|NA|TRBJ2-7
TGTGCCAGCAGTTACGGGGGCGAGCAGTACTTC
CASSYGGEQYF
>few|TRBV10-3|NA|TRBJ2-3
TGTGCCATCAGTGAGGAAACAGATACGCAGTATTTT
CAISEETDTQYF
>NA|TRBV6-2/TRBV6-3|NA|TRBJ2-6
TGTGCCAGCACCCACTGGCTACCCAGCTCTGGGGCCAACGTCCTGACTTTC
CASTHWLPSSGANVLTF
>NA|TRBV20-1|NA|TRBJ1-3
TGCAGTGCTGCCCCAAACCTCGGAAACACCATATATTTT
CSAAPNLGNTIYF
>NA|TRBV27|TRBD2|TRBJ2-7
TGTGCCAGCAGTGAACTAGCGTCGTCCCACGAGCAGTACTTC
CASSELASSHEQYF
>few|TRBV12-3/TRBV12-4|TRBD2|TRBJ2-1
TGTGCCAGCAGGGCGGGACTAGCCGCCTACAATGAGCAGTTCTTC
CASRAGLAAYNEQFF
>NA|TRBV6-2/TRBV6-3|TRBD2|TRBJ2-4
TGTGCCAGCAGTAGGACTAGCGGGGCGCAAGCCAAAAACATTCAGTACTTC
CASSRTSGAQAKNIQYF
>few|TRBV12-3/TRBV12-4|TRBD2|TRBJ2-3
TGTGCCAGTTGGGGGACTAGCGGGGGCCCAGATACGCAGTATTTT
CASWGTSGGPDTQYF
>NA|TRBV12-3/TRBV12-4|NA|TRBJ2-3
TGTGCCAGCACCTTATTGGAGCGCGCAGATACGCAGTATTTT
CASTLLERADTQYF
>NA|TRBV2|NA|TRBJ2-7
TGTGCCAGCAGGGATGCACTGACCTCCTACGAGCAGTACTTC
CASRDALTSYEQYF
>few|TRBV2|TRBD2|TRBJ2-1
TGTGCCAGCAGTGAAGTCGGACTAGCGGATGTCAATGAGCAGTTCTTC
CASSEVGLADVNEQFF
>NA|TRBV7-2|NA|TRBJ1-2
TGTGCCAGCAGCCCGTGGGATCGTCCTACTAACTATGGCTACACCTTC
CASSPWDRPTNYGYTF
>NA|TRBV5-1|TRBD1|TRBJ1-2
TGCGCCAGGAGCTTTGGACAGGGGGGAAATGGCTACACCTTC
CARSFGQGGNGYTF
>few|TRBV11-2|TRBD2|TRBJ2-5
TGTGCCAGCAGCTTAGCTCTCTGGGGTAGAGGCGGGGGGTCCCAAGAGACCCAGTACTTC
CASSLALWGRGGGSQETQYF
>NA|TRBV6-1|NA|TRBJ1-5
TGTGCCAGCAGTCCCCCCGGGACACAGAATCAGCCCCAGCATTTT
CASSPPGTQNQPQHF
>NA|TRBV5-1|NA|TRBJ2-2
TGCGCCAGCAGCTTCCCGACGGGGACCGGGGAGCTGTTTTTT
CASSFPTGTGELFF
>NA|TRBV28|TRBD1|TRBJ2-7
TGTGCCAGCCTGACTCACGGGACAGGGAACGAGCAGTACTTC
CASLTHGTGNEQYF
>few|TRBV28|TRBD1|TRBJ1-5
TGTGCCAGCAGTCCGACAGGGTTTTATCAGCCCCAGCATTTT
CASSPTGFYQPQHF
>NA|TRBV20-1|NA|TRBJ2-7
TGCAGTGCTAGCACGGGACTCACCTACGAGCAGTACTTC
CSASTGLTYEQYF
>few|TRBV9|NA|TRBJ1-2
TGTGCCAGCAGCGCGGTGAGGGGCGGCTACACCTTC
CASSAVRGGYTF
>NA|TRBV5-1|NA|TRBJ1-1
TGCGCCAGCAGCCCTGGAGTTTCCATGAACACTGAAGCTTTCTTT
CASSPGVSMNTEAFF
>few|TRBV7-9|TRBD2|TRBJ2-3
TGTGCCAGCAGCTTTTACCGCGGGAGGGAACCAGATACGCAGTATTTT
CASSFYRGREPDTQYF
>NA|TRBV20-1|NA|TRBJ2-7
TGCAGTGCTATCAAAGGACTTGACACCTACGAGCAGTACTTC
CSAIKGLDTYEQYF
>many|TRBV4-3|NA|TRBJ2-4
TGCGCCAGCAGGCAGGAGTACCCTCAGTACTTC
CASRQEYPQYF
>NA|TRBV12-3/TRBV12-4|TRBD2|TRBJ2-3
TGTGCCAGCACCCTCCTAGCGGGAGGGAACCCCACAGATACGCAGTATTTT
CASTLLAGGNPTDTQYF